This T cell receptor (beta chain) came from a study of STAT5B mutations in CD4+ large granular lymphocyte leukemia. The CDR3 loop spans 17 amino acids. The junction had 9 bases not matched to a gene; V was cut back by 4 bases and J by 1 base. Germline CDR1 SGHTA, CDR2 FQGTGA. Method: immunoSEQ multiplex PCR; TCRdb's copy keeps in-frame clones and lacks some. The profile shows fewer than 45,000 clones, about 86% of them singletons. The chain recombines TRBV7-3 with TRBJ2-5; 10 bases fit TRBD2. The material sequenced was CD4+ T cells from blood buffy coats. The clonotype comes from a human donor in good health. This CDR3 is CASSWSGRAVPQETQYF. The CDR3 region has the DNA TGTGCCAGCAGCTGGAGCGGGAGGGCCGTACCCCAAGAGACCCAGTACTTC.